This TCR beta chain was captured in a study of cytomegalovirus exposure and HLA in healthy donors. Study-wide context: T cells numbering about 180 million yielded some 100 million unique TCR beta sequences in an earlier analysis.

This PCR relied on a set of 60 Vbeta primers and 13 Jbeta primers. Repertoires were generated with immunoSEQ multiplex PCR, while TCRdb's copy carries only in-frame clones and drops some. This sample has about 62,000 clones, with over 75% found just once. Sample: PBMCs. The receptor was derived from a man younger than 30 in good health and CMV-seronegative.

The CDR3: CAWSVVPQGELFF. In DNA form, the CDR3 reads TGTGCCTGGAGTGTTGTCCCTCAGGGGGAGCTGTTTTTT. The chain has TRBV30 and TRBJ2-2; D gene unclear. V lost 0 bases and J 8 bases, leaving 10 bases between the germline ends. The length of the CDR3 is 13 residues. Germline V gene data show CDR1 as GTSNPN and CDR2 as SVGIG (reference sequence). Combining the CDR3 with reference TRBV30 and TRBJ2-2 gives the whole variable domain SQTIHQWPATLVQPVGSPLSLECTVEGTSNPNLYWYRQAAGRGLQLLFYSVGIGQISSEVPQNLSASRPQDRQFILSSKKLLLSDSGFYLCAWSVVPQGELFFGEGSRLTVL.